These 7 T cell receptor beta chains were all obtained from the same sample, sequenced in a study of early stage breast cancer tumors. Produced via immunoSEQ multiplex PCR; TCRdb's table is partial and in-frame only. This table has 50,000 to 65,000 clones, about 74% appearing once. Sequencing was performed on blood. The origin of the receptors is a person aged 25 to 39 with breast cancer.

The chain uses TRBV7-9 and TRBJ2-7; D gene unclear. V was cut by 2 bases and J by 6 bases, with 5 bases left in between. CDR3 length: 11 residues. Germline CDR1 SEHNR, CDR2 FQNEAQ (reference sequence). CDR3: CASSLRVEQYF. In DNA form, the CDR3 reads TGTGCCAGCAGCTTAAGGGTCGAGCAGTACTTC.

The chain combines TRBV19 with TRBJ2-5, with D unresolved. CDR1 LNHDA and CDR2 SQIVND come from the germline V gene (reference sequence). The CDR3 totals 12 residues. V was cut by 7 bases and J by 4 bases, with 10 bases left in between. This CDR3 is CASTDNPETQYF. The CDR3 DNA reads TGTGCCAGTACCGATAACCCAGAGACCCAGTACTTC.

This clone was detected once. The J gene is TRBJ2-7, the V gene TRBV6-1, with 8 bases lining up with TRBD1. Germline V gene lookup returns CDR1 MNHNS and CDR2 SASEGT. Germline trimming cut 7 bases from V and 11 bases from J; bases unmatched to any gene: 13. This CDR3 contains 13 residues. CDR3 DNA: TGTGCCAGCATGTGGCAGGGGGCGAGGGAGGAGTACTTC. This translates into CASMWQGAREEYF.

V and J are TRBV19 and TRBJ1-2, with 7 nucleotides matching TRBD1. The CDR3 has 15 residues. Germline V gene sequence: CDR1 LNHDA, CDR2 SQIVND (reference sequence). With 4 bases clipped from V and 6 bases from J, the junction kept 11 bases outside the gene matches. CDR3 amino acids: CASSTGGGVGNGYTF. The CDR3 DNA follows: TGTGCCAGTAGTACCGGAGGGGGCGTGGGAAATGGCTACACCTTC.

The V and J genes are TRBV11-2 and TRBJ2-7; TRBD2 is a possible D gene (5 bases). V dropped 5 bases and J dropped 0 bases, with 14 bases sitting between them. The CDR3 has 15 amino acids. CDR1 SGHAT and CDR2 FQNNGV come from the germline V gene. As DNA, the CDR3 is TGTGCCAGCAGCCCTAGTACGGGGAGCTCCTACGAGCAGTACTTC. Translating gives CASSPSTGSSYEQYF.

The chain's CDR3 is CASRPTGTGNNEQFF. CDR3 DNA sequence: TGTGCCAGCAGACCGACCGGGACAGGTAACAATGAGCAGTTCTTC. The chain carries TRBV6-1 and TRBJ2-1; TRBD1 matches 8 bases. CDR1 and CDR2 from the germline V gene are MNHNS and SASEGT. J lost 5 bases, V lost 6 bases, and 9 bases had no gene match. The CDR3 runs 15 residues.

A few counts support this clone. In nucleotides, the CDR3 is TGTGCCAGCAGTGAAGCAGTAGGGCAGGACCTCTATGGCTACACCTTC. This encodes CASSEAVGQDLYGYTF. This chain links TRBV6-1 with TRBJ1-2; D remains unclear. There are 16 residues in the CDR3. Trimming took off 0 bases at V and 4 bases at J, with 15 bases between the two ends. Per the germline V gene, CDR1 is MNHNS and CDR2 is SASEGT.